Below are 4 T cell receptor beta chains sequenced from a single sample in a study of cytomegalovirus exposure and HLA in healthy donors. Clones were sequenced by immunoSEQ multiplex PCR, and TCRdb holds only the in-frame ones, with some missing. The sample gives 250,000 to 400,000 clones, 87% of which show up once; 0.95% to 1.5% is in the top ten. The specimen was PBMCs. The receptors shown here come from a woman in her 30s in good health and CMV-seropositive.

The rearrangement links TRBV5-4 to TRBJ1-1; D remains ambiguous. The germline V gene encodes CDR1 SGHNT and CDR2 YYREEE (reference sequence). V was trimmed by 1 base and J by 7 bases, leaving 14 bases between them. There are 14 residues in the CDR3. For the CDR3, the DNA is TGTGCCAGCAGCTTGAACCCGGTAGAGGTTGAAGCTTTCTTT. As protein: CASSLNPVEVEAFF.

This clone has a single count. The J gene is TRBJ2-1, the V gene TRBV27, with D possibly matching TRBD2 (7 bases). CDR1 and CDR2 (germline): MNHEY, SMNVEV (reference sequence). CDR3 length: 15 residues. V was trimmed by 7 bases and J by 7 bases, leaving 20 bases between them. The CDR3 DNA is TGTGCCAGCACCTTGGGGGGGACATCTCGGAATGAGCAGTTCTTC. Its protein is CASTLGGTSRNEQFF.

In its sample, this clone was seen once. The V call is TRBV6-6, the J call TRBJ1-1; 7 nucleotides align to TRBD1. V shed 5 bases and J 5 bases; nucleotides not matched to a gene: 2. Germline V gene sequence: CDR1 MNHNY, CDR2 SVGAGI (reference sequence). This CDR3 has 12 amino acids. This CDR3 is CASSRQGTEAFF. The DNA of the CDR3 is TGTGCCAGCAGTCGACAGGGAACTGAAGCTTTCTTT.

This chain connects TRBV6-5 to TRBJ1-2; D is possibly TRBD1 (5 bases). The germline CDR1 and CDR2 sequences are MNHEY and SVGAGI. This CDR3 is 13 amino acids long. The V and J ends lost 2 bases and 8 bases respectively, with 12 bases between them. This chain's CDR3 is CASSYTQGRGYTF. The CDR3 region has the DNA TGTGCCAGCAGTTACACCCAGGGTCGAGGCTACACCTTC.